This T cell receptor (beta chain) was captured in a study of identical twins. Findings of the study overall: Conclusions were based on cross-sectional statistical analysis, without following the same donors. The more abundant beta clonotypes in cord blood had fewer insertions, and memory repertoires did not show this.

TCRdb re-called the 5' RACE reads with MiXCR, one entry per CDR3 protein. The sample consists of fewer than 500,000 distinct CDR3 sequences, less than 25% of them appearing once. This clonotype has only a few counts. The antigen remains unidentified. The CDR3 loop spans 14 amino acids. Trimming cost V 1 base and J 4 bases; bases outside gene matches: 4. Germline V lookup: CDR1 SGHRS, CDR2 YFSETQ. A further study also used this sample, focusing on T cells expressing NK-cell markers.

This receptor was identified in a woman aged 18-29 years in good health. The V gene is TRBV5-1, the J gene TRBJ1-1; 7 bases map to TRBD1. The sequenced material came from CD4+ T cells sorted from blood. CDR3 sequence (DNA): TGCGCCAGCAGCTTGACAGGGGTGGTCACTGAAGCTTTCTTT. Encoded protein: CASSLTGVVTEAFF.